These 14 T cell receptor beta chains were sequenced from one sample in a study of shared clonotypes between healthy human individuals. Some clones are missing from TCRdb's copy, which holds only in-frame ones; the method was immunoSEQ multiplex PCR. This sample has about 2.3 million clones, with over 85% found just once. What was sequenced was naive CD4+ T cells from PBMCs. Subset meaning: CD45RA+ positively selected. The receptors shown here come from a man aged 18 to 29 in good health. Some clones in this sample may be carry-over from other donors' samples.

The CDR3 is CASSLAMLTYTQYF. CDR3 nucleotide sequence: TGCGCCAGCAGCTTGGCGATGCTGACGTATACGCAGTATTTT. The chain uses TRBV5-1 and TRBJ2-3, with D unresolved. With 0 bases removed from V and 7 bases from J, the gap between germline ends came to 12 bases. The CDR3 runs 14 residues. Germline CDR1 and CDR2: SGHRS and YFSETQ.

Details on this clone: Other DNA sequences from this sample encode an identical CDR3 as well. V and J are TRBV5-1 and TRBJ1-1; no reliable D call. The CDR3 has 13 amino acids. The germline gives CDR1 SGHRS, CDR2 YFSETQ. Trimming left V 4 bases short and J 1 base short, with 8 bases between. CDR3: CASSPWGNTEAFF. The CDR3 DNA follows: TGCGCCAGCAGCCCCTGGGGGAACACTGAAGCTTTCTTT.

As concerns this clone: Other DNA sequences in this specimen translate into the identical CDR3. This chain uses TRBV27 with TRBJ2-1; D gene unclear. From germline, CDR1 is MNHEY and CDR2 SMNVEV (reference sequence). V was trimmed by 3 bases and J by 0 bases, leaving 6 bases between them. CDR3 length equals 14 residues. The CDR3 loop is CASSFLSSYNEQFF. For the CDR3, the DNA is TGTGCCAGCAGTTTCCTGAGCTCCTACAATGAGCAGTTCTTC.

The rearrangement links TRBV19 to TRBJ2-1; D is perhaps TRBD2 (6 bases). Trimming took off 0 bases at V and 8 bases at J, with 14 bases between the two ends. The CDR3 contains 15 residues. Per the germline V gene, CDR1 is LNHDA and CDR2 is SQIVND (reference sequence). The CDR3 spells CASSIETGAPYEQFF. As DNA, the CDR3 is TGTGCCAGTAGTATAGAAACGGGAGCCCCCTATGAGCAGTTCTTC.

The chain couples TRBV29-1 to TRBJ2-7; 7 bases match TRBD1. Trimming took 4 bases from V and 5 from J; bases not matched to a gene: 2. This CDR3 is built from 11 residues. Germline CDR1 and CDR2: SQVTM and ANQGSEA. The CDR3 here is CSVAGTDEQYF. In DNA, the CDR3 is TGCAGCGTTGCCGGGACAGACGAGCAGTACTTC.

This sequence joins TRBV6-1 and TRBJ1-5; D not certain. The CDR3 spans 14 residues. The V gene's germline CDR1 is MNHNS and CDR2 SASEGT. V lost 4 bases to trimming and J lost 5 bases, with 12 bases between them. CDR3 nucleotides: TGTGCCAGCAGTGGCCCTTCATACGATCAGCCCCAGCATTTT. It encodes CASSGPSYDQPQHF.

The CDR3 loop is CASREGSSGSDTQYF. CDR3 DNA: TGTGCCAGCAGGGAAGGCAGCTCCGGATCAGATACGCAGTATTTT. The chain employs TRBV5-4 and TRBJ2-3; D remains ambiguous. The CDR3 is 15 residues long. Germline V gives CDR1 SGHNT, CDR2 YYREEE (reference sequence). Trimming left V 5 bases short and J 4 bases short, with 17 bases between.

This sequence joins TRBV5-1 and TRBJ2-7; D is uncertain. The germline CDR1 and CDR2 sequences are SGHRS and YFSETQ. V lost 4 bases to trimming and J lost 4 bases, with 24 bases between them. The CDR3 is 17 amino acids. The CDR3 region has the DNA TGCGCCAGCAGCCGTAACCCCTCGCGTCAGAACACTTACGAGCAGTACTTC. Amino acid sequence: CASSRNPSRQNTYEQYF.

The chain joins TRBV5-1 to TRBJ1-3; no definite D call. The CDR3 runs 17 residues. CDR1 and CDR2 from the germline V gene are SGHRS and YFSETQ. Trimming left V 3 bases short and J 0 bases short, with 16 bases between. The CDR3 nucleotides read TGCGCCAGCAGCTCAACGCCTAGAGCCTACTCTGGAAACACCATATATTTT. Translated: CASSSTPRAYSGNTIYF.

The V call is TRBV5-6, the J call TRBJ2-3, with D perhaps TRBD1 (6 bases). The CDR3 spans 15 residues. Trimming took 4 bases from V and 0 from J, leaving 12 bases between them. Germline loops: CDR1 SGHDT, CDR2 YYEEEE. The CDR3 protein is CASSESTGSTDTQYF. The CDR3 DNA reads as TGTGCCAGCAGCGAGTCAACAGGGAGCACAGATACGCAGTATTTT.

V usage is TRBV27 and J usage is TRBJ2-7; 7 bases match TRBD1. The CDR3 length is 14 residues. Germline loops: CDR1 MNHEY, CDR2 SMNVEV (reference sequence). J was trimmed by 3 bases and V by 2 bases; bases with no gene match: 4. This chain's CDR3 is CASSLTGDNYEQYF. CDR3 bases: TGTGCCAGCAGTTTAACAGGGGACAACTACGAGCAGTACTTC.

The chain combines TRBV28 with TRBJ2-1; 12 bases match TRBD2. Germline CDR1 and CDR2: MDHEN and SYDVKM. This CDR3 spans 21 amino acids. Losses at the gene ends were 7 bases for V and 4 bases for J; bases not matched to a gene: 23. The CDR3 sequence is CASTQGDRASGRAPSYNEQFF. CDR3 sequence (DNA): TGTGCCAGCACCCAGGGCGATAGGGCTAGCGGGAGGGCCCCCTCATACAATGAGCAGTTCTTC.

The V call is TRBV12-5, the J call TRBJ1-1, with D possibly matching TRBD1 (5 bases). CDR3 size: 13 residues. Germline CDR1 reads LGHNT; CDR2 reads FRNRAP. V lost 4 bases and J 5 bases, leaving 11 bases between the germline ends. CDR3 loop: CASGSGTQTEAFF. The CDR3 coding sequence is TGTGCTAGTGGTTCAGGGACGCAGACTGAAGCTTTCTTT.

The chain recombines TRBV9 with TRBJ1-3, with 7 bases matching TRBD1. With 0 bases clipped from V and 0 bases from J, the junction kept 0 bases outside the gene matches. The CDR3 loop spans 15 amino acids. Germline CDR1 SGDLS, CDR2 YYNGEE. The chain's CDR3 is CASSVGQGSGNTIYF. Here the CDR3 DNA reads TGTGCCAGCAGCGTAGGACAGGGCTCTGGAAACACCATATATTTT. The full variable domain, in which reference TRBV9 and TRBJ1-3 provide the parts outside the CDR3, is DSGVTQTPKHLITATGQRVTLRCSPRSGDLSVYWYQQSLDQGLQFLIQYYNGEERAKGNILERFSAQQFPDLHSELNLSSLELGDSALYFCASSVGQGSGNTIYFGEGSWLTVV.